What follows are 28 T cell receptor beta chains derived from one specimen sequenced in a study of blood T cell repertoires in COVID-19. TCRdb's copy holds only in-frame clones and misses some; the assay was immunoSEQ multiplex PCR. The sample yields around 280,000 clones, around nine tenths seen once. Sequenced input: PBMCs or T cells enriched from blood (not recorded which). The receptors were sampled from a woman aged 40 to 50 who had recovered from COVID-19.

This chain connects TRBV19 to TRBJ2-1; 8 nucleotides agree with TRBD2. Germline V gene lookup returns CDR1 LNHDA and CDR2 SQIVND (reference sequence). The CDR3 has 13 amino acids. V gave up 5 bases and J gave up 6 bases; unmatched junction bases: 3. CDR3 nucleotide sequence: TGTGCCAGTAGTGAGCGGGAGATCAATGAGCAGTTCTTC. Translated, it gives CASSEREINEQFF.

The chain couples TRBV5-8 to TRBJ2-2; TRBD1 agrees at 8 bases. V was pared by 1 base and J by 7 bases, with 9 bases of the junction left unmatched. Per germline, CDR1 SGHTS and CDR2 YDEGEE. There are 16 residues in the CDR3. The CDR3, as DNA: TGTGCCAGCAGCTTGTACACTGGACAGGGTGTCGGGGAGCTGTTTTTT. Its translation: CASSLYTGQGVGELFF.

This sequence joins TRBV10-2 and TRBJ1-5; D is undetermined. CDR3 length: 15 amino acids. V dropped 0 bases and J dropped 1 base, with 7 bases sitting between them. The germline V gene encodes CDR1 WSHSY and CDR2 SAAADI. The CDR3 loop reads CASSESSHSNQPQHF. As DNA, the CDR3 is TGCGCCAGCAGTGAGTCGAGTCACAGCAATCAGCCCCAGCATTTT.

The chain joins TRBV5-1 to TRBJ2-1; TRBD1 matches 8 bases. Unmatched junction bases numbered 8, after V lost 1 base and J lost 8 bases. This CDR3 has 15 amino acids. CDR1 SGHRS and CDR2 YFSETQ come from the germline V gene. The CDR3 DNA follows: TGCGCCAGCAGCTTGCGGGCAGGGGGCTATGATGAGCAGTTCTTC. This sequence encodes CASSLRAGGYDEQFF.

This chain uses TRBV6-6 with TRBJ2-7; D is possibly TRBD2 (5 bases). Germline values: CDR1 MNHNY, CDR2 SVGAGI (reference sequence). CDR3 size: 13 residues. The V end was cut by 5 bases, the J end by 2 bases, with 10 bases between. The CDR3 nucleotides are TGTGCCAGCAGTCCCGGGGAGCCCTACGAGCAGTACTTC. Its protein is CASSPGEPYEQYF.

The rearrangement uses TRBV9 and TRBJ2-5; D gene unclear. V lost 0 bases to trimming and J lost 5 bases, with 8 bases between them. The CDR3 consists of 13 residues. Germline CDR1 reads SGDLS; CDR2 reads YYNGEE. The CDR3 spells CASSVADKETQYF. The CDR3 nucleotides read TGTGCCAGCAGCGTAGCTGACAAGGAGACCCAGTACTTC.

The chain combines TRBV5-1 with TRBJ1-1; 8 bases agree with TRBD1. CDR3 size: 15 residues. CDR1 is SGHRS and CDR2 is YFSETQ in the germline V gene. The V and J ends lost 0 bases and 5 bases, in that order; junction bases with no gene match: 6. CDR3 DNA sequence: TGCGCCAGCAGCTTGGCCCAGGGGGCGGTGACTGAAGCTTTCTTT. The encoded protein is CASSLAQGAVTEAFF.

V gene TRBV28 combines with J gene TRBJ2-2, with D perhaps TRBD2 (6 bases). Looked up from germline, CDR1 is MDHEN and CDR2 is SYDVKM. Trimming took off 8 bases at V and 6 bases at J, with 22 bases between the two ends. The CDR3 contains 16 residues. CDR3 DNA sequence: TGTGCCAGCTCGGGGGACTTCCCGAGGGTGGCCGGGGAGCTGTTTTTT. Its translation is CASSGDFPRVAGELFF.

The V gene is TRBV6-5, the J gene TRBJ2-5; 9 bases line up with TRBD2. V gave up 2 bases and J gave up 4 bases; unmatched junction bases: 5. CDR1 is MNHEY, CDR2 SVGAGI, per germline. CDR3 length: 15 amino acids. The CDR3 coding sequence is TGTGCCAGCAGTTACCTAGCGGGATTGGGAGAGACCCAGTACTTC. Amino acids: CASSYLAGLGETQYF.

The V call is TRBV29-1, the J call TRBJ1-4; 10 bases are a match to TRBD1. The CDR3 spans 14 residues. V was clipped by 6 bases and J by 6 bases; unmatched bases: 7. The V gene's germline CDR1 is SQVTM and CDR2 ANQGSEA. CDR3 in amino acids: CSVVAGTGDEKLFF. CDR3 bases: TGCAGCGTCGTAGCCGGGACAGGGGATGAAAAACTGTTTTTT.

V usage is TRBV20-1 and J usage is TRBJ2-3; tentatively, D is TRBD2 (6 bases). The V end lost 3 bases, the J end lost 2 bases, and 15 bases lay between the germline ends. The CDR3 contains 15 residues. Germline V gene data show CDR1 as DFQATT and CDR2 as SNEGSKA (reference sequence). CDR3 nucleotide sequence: TGCAGTGCTAGTAGAGCGGGTGACCCCACAGATACGCAGTATTTT. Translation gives CSASRAGDPTDTQYF.

Here the CDR3 reads CASSPWTGGTGELFF. CDR3 nucleotides: TGTGCCAGCTCACCATGGACAGGGGGCACCGGGGAGCTGTTTTTT. The chain carries TRBV18 and TRBJ2-2; 10 bases fit TRBD1. Germline V gives CDR1 KGHSH, CDR2 LQKENI. Losses at the gene ends were 2 bases for V and 4 bases for J; bases not matched to a gene: 1. The CDR3 is 15 amino acids.

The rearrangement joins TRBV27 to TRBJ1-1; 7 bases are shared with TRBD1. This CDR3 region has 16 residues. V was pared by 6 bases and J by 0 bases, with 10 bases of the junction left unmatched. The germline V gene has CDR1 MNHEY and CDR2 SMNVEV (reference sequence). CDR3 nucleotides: TGTGCCAGCAGGTACGATACAGGGGCCCTGAACACTGAAGCTTTCTTT. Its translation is CASRYDTGALNTEAFF.

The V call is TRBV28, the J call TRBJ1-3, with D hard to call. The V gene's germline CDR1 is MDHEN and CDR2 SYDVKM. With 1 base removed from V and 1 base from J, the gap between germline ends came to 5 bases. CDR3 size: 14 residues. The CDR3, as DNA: TGTGCCAGCAGTTTATCACTTTCTGGAAACACCATATATTTT. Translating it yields CASSLSLSGNTIYF.

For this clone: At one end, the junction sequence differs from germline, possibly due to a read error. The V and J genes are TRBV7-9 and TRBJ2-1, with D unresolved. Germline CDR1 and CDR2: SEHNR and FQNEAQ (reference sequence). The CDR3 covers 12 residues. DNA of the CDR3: TGTGCCAGCAGCCTGAAGCGTAATGGGCAGTTCTTC. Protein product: CASSLKRNGQFF.

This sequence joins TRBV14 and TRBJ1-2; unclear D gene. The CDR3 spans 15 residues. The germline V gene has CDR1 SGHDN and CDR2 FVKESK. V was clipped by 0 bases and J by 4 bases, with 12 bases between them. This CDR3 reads CASSQDSSSIYGYTF. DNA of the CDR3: TGTGCCAGCAGCCAAGATTCCAGTTCAATCTATGGCTACACCTTC.

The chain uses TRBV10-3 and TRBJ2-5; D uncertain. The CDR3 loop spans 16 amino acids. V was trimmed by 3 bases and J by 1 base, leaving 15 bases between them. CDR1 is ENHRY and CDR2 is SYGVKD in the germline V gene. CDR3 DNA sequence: TGTGCCATCAGTGACCCCGACGGGTACCCCCAAGAGACCCAGTACTTC. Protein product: CAISDPDGYPQETQYF.

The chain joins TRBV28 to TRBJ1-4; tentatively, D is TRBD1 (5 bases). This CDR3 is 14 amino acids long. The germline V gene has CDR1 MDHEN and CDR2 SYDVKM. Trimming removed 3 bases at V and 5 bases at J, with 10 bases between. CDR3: CASSLTVLNEKLFF. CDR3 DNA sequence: TGTGCCAGCAGTTTGACAGTCCTAAATGAAAAACTGTTTTTT.

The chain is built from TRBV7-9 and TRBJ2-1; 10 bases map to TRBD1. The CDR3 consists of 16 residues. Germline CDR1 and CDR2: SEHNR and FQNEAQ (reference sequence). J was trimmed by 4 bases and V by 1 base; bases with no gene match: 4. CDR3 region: CASSLVGTGAYNEQFF. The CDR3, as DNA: TGTGCCAGCAGCTTAGTGGGGACAGGGGCATACAATGAGCAGTTCTTC.

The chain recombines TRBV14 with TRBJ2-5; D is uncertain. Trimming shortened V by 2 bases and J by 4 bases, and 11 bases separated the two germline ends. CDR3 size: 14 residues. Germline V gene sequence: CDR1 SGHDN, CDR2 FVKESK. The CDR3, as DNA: TGTGCCAGCAGCCAACAGCCCCTAGGAGAGACCCAGTACTTC. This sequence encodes CASSQQPLGETQYF.

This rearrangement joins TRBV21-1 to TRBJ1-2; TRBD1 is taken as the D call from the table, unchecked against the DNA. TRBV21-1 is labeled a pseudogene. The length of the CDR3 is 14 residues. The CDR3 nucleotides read TGTGCCAGCAGCACTCCGGGACAGTCCTTTGGCTACACCTTC. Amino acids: CASSTPGQSFGYTF.

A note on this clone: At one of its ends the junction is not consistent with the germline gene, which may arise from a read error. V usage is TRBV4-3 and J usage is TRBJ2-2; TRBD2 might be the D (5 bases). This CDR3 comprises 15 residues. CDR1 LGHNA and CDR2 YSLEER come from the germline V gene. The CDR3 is CASSQDPLAPGELSF. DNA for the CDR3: TGCGCCAGCAGCCAAGATCCCCTAGCTCCCGGGGAGCTGTCTTTT.

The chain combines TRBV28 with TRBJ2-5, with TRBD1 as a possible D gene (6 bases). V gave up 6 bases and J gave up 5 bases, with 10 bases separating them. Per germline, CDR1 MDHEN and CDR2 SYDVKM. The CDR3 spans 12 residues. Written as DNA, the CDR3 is TGTGCCAGCAGAGGGGGTATCGAGACCCAGTACTTC. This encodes CASRGGIETQYF.

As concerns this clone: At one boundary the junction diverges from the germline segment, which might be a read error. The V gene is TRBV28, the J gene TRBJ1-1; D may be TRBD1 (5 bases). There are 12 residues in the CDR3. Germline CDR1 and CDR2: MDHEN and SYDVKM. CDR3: CASSSPDRKGIF. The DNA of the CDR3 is TGTGCCAGCAGTTCCCCCGACAGAAAAGGAATCTTT. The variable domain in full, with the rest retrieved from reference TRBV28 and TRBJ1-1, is DVKVTQSSRYLVKRTGEKVFLECVQDMDHENMFWYRQDPGLGLRLIYFSYDVKMKEKGDIPEGYSVSREKKERFSLILESASTNQTSMYLCASSSPDRKGIFGQGTRLTVV.

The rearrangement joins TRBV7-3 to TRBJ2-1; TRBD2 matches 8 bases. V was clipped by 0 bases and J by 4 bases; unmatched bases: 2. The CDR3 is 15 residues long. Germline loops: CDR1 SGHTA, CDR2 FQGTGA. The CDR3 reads CASSLTSGVYNEQFF. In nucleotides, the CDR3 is TGTGCCAGCAGCTTAACTAGCGGGGTTTACAATGAGCAGTTCTTC. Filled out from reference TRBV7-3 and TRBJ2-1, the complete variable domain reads GAGVSQTPSNKVTEKGKYVELRCDPISGHTALYWYRQSLGQGPEFLIYFQGTGAADDSGLPNDRFFAVRPEGSVSTLKIQRTERGDSAVYLCASSLTSGVYNEQFFGPGTRLTVL.

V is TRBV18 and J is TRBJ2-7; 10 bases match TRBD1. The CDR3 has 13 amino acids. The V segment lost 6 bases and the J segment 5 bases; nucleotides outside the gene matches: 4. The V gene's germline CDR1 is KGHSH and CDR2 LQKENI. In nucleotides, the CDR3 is TGTGCCAGCTCCCTGGACAGGGGGGACGAGCAGTACTTC. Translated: CASSLDRGDEQYF.

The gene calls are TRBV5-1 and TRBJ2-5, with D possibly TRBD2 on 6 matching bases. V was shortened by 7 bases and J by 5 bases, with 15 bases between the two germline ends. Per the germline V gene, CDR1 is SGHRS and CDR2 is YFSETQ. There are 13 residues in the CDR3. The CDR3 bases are TGCGCCAGCCACCCGGGAGCGGGTGAGACCCAGTACTTC. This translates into CASHPGAGETQYF.

For the CDR3, the DNA is TGTGCCAGCAGTCCCCGAGCACGGGGAGTTGGCGGCTACACCTTC. Its protein product is CASSPRARGVGGYTF. J is TRBJ1-2 and V is TRBV28; D is undetermined. Germline V CDR1 and CDR2: MDHEN, SYDVKM. The CDR3 contains 15 residues. With 5 bases removed from V and 8 bases from J, the gap between germline ends came to 21 bases.